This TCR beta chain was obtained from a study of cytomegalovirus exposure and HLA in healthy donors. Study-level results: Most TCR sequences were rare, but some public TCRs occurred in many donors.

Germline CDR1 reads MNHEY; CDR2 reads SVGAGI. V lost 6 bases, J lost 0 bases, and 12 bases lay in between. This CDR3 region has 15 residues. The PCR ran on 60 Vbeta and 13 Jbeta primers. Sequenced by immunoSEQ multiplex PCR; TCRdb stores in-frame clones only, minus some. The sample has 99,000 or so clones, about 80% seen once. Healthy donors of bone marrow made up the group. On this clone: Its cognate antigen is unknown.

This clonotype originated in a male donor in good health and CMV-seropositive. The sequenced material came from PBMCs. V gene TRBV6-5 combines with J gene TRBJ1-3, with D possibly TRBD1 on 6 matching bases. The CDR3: CASSPDSISGNTIYF. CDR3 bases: TGTGCCAGCAGCCCGGACAGCATCTCTGGAAACACCATATATTTT.